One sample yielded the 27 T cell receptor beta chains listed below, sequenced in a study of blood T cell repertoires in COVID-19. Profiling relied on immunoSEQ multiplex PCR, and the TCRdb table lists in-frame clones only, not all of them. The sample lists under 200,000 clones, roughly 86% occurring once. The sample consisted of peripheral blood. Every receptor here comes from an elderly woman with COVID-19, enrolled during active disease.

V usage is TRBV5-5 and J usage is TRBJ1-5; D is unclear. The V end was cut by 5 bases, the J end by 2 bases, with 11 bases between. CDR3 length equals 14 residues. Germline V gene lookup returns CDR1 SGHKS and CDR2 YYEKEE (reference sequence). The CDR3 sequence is CASSQAGGNQPQHF. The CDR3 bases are TGTGCCAGCAGTCAAGCGGGTGGCAATCAGCCCCAGCATTTT.

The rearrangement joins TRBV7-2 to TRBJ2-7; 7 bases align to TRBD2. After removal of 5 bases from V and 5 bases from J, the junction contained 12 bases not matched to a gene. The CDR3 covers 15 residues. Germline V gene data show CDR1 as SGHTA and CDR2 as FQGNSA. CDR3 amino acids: CASSRMGRELDEQYF. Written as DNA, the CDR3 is TGTGCCAGCAGCCGCATGGGGCGGGAGCTCGACGAGCAGTACTTC.

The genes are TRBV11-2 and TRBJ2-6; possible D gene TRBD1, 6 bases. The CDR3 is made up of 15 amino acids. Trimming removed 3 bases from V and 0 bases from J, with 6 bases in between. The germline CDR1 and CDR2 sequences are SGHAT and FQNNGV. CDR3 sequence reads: CASSLGHSGANVLTF. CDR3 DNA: TGTGCCAGCAGCTTGGGACACTCTGGGGCCAACGTCCTGACTTTC.

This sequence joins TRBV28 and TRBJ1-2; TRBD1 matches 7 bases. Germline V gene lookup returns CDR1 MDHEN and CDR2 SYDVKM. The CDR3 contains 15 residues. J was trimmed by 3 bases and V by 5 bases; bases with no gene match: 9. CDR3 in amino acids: CASSTYRTGHYGYTF. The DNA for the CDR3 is TGTGCCAGCAGTACCTATCGGACAGGACACTATGGCTACACCTTC.

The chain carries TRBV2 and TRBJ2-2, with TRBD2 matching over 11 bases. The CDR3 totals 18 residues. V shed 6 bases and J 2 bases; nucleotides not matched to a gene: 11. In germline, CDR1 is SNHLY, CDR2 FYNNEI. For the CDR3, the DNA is TGTGCCAGCAGGGTAGGGTTAGCGGGAGGGTACAACACCGGGGAGCTGTTTTTT. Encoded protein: CASRVGLAGGYNTGELFF. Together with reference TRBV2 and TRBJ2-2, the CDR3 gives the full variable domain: EPEVTQTPSHQVTQMGQEVILRCVPISNHLYFYWYRQILGQKVEFLVSFYNNEISEKSEIFDDQFSVERPDGSNFTLKIRSTKLEDSAMYFCASRVGLAGGYNTGELFFGEGSRLTVL.

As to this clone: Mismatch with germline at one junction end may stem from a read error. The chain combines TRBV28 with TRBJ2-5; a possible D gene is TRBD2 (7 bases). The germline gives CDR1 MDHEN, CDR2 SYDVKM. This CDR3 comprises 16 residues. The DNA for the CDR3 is TGTGCCAGCAGTCCTTATTCTGGCGGGGGCCAAGGGACCCAGTACTTC. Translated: CASSPYSGGGQGTQYF.

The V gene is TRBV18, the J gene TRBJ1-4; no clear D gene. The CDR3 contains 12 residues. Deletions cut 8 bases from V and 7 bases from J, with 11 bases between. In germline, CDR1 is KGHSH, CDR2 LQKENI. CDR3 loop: CASAHEGEKLFF. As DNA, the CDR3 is TGTGCCAGCGCCCATGAGGGTGAAAAACTGTTTTTT.

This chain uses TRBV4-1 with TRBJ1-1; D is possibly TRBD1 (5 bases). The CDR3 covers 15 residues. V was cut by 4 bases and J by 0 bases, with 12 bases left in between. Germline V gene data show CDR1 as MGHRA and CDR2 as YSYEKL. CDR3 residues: CASSRQSVMNTEAFF. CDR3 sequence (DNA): TGCGCCAGCAGCCGACAGAGCGTCATGAACACTGAAGCTTTCTTT.

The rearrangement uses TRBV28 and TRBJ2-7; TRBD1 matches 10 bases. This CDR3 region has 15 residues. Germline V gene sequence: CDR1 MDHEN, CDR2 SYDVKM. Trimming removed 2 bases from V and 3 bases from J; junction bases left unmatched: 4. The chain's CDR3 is CASSLAGQGSYEQYF. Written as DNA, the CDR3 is TGTGCCAGCAGTTTAGCGGGACAGGGGAGCTACGAGCAGTACTTC. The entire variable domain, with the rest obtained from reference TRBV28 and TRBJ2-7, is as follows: DVKVTQSSRYLVKRTGEKVFLECVQDMDHENMFWYRQDPGLGLRLIYFSYDVKMKEKGDIPEGYSVSREKKERFSLILESASTNQTSMYLCASSLAGQGSYEQYFGPGTRLTVT.

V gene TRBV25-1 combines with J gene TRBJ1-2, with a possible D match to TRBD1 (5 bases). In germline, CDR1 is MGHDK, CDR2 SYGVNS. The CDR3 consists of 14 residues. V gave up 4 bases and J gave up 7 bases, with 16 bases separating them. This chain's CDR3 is CASSGGTPHGGYTF. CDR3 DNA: TGTGCCAGCAGTGGGGGGACTCCTCACGGTGGCTACACCTTC.

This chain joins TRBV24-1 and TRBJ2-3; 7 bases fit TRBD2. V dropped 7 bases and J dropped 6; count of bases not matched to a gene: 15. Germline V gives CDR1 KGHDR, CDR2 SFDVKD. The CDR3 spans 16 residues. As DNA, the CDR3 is TGTGCCACCAGCGGCACTGGCGGGAGCGCCCGTGATACGCAGTATTTT. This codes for CATSGTGGSARDTQYF.

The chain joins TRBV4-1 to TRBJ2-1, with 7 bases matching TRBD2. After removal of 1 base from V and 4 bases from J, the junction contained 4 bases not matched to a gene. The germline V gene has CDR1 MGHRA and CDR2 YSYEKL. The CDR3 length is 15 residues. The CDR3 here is CASSQGLAWYNEQFF. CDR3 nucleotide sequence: TGCGCCAGCAGCCAAGGACTAGCCTGGTACAATGAGCAGTTCTTC.

Here the CDR3 DNA reads TGTGCCAGCAGCTTATTCCAGGGGGGCTACGAGCAGTACTTC. Its protein is CASSLFQGGYEQYF. V usage is TRBV7-6 and J usage is TRBJ2-7, with a weak D call TRBD1 (7 bases). Germline CDR1 reads SGHVS; CDR2 reads FNYEAQ. The CDR3 totals 14 residues. The V end lost 2 bases, the J end lost 3 bases, and 11 bases lay between the germline ends.

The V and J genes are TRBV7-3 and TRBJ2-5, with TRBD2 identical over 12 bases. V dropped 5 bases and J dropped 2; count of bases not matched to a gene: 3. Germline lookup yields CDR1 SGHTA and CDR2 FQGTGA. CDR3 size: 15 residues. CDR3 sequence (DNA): TGTGCCAGCAGCGCTAGCGGGAGGGGGCAAGAGACCCAGTACTTC. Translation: CASSASGRGQETQYF.

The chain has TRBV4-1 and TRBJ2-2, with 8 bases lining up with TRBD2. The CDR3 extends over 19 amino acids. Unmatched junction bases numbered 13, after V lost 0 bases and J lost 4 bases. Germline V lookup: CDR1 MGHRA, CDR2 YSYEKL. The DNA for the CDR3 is TGCGCCAGCAGCCAAGAAAGAGTAGCGGGAACTTCGGGCACCGGGGAGCTGTTTTTT. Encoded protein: CASSQERVAGTSGTGELFF.

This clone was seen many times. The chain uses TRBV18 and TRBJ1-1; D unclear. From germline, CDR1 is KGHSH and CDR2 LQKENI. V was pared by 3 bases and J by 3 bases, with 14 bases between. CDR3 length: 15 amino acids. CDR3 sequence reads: CASSPREFLDTEAFF. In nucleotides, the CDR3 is TGTGCCAGCTCACCCCGGGAATTCTTGGACACTGAAGCTTTCTTT.

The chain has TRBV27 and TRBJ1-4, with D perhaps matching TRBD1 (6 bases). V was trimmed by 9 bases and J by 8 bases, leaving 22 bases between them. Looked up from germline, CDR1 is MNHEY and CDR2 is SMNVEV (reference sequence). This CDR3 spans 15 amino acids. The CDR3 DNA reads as TGTGCCAGAACTGAGGCAGGGGCAAGGGGCGAAAAACTGTTTTTT. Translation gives CARTEAGARGEKLFF.

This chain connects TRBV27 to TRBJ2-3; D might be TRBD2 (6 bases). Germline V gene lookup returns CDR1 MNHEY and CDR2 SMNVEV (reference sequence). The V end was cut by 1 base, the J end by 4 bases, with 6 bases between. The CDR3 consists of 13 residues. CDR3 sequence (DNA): TGTGCCAGCAGTTTATTAGCGGCAGATACGCAGTATTTT. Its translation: CASSLLAADTQYF.

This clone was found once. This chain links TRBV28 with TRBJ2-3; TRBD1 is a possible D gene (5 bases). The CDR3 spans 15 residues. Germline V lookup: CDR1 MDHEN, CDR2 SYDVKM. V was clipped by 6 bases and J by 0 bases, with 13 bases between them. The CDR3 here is CASRGQGPSTDTQYF. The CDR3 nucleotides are TGTGCCAGCAGGGGGCAGGGCCCTAGCACAGATACGCAGTATTTT.

In nucleotides, the CDR3 is TGTGCCAGCAGCCAAGATCCTCTCGCGGGAGGTGCAAATGAGCAGTTCTTC. Its translation: CASSQDPLAGGANEQFF. This chain links TRBV3-1 (or the pseudogene TRBV3-2) with TRBJ2-1; 8 positions match TRBD2. V lost 0 bases and J lost 7; bases outside the gene matches: 11. The length of the CDR3 is 17 residues. Germline loops: CDR1 LGHDT, CDR2 YNNKEL (reference sequence).

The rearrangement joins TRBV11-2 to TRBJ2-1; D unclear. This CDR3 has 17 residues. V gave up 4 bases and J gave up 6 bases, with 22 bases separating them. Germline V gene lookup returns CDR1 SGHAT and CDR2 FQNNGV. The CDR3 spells CASSSPRAGGLINEQFF. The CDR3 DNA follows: TGTGCCAGCAGCTCGCCTCGCGCAGGTGGGTTAATCAATGAGCAGTTCTTC.

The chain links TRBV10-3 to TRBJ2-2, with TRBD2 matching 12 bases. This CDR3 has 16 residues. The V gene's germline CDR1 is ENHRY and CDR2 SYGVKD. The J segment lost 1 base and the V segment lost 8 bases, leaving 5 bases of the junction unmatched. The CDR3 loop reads CAIPASGRVNTGELFF. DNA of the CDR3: TGTGCCATCCCGGCTAGCGGGAGGGTGAACACCGGGGAGCTGTTTTTT.

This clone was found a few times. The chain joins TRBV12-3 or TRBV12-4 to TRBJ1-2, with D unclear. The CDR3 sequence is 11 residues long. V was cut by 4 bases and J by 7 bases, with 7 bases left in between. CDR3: CASSYRGGYTF. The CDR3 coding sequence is TGTGCCAGCAGTTATCGAGGTGGCTACACCTTC.

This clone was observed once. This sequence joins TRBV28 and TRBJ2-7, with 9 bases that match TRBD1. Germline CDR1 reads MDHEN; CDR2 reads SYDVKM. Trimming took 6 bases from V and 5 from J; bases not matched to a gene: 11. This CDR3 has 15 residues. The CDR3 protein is CASSQTGTGMNEQYF. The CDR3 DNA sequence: TGTGCCAGCAGCCAAACCGGGACAGGGATGAACGAGCAGTACTTC.

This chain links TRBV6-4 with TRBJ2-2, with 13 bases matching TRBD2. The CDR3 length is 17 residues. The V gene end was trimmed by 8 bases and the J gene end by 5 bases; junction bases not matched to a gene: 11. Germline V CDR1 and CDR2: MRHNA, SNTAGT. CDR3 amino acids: CASRTGLAGARTGELFF. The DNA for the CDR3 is TGTGCCAGCCGTACTGGACTAGCGGGAGCACGGACCGGGGAGCTGTTTTTT.

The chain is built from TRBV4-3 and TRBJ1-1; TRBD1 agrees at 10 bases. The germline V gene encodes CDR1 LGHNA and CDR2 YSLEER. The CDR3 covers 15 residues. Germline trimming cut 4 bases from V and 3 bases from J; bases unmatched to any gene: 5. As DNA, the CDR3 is TGCGCCAGCAGCCCGGACAGGGGGTATGACACTGAAGCTTTCTTT. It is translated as CASSPDRGYDTEAFF.

This chain's CDR3 is CASSMAGGVANEQFF. For the CDR3, the DNA is TGTGCCAGTAGTATGGCGGGAGGGGTCGCCAATGAGCAGTTCTTC. The J gene is TRBJ2-1, the V gene TRBV19, with TRBD2 matching 9 bases. J gave up 6 bases and V 3 bases, and 6 bases lay outside the gene matches. CDR3 length: 15 residues. Germline CDR1 and CDR2: LNHDA and SQIVND (reference sequence).